This TCR beta chain emerged from a study of vaccination and CD4 T cells after COVID-19. Study-wide context: Four females and six males made up the convalescents, with two Hispanic.

Looked up from germline, CDR1 is KGHDR and CDR2 is SFDVKD. The length of the CDR3 is 16 residues. Trimming cost V 3 bases and J 7 bases; bases outside gene matches: 10. Cultured CD4+ T cell DNA underwent sequencing with the Oncomine TCR Beta short-read assay. Via MiXCR, TCRdb re-called the PCR reads, giving one row per CDR3 protein. The sample contains around 15,000 distinct CDR3 sequences, over 40% of which appear only once. For this clonotype: Its antigen is not identified.

Study results and limitations: Reactive clone data from convalescent patients indicated a median of approximately 90% appearing only post-vaccination.

Noted time point: late sampling 161 to 241 days after vaccination in a few convalescent patients. Specified treatment: roughly 10-day PBMC culture with coronavirus spike peptide pools or control peptides (ViraFEST assay). T cells were expanded with peptide pools, and expanded clonotypes were identified by TCR sequencing. The sample in question was CD4+ T cells from blood, cultured in vitro, obtained about 7 months after SARS-CoV-2 vaccination. This chain uses TRBV24-1 with TRBJ2-1, with 8 bases aligning to TRBD2. The clonotype comes from a human donor who had recovered from COVID-19. The CDR3 coding sequence is TGTGCCACCAGTGATGGAGCGGGAGTTGGTAGGAATGAGCAGTTCTTC. It is translated as CATSDGAGVGRNEQFF.